A single sample is the source of the 23 T cell receptor beta chains below, sequenced in a study of blood T cell repertoires in COVID-19. Profiled with immunoSEQ multiplex PCR; TCRdb holds only in-frame clones, not every one. This repertoire shows roughly 190,000 clones, roughly 77% found once; its top ten account for less than 20%. The sequenced sample was PBMCs or T cells enriched from blood (not recorded which). The receptors come from a woman aged 50 to 60 with acute COVID-19.

This clone was counted at least ten times. In DNA, the CDR3 is TGTGCCAGTAGTTCGGGGACAGGGCTCATTGAGCAGTTCTTC. Its protein product is CASSSGTGLIEQFF. The chain is built from TRBV19 and TRBJ2-1; 9 bases agree with TRBD1. J was trimmed by 9 bases and V by 5 bases; bases with no gene match: 8. The length of the CDR3 is 14 residues. Germline V gene lookup returns CDR1 LNHDA and CDR2 SQIVND (reference sequence).

This chain connects TRBV12-3 or TRBV12-4 to TRBJ2-5; no firm D call. The CDR3 contains 12 residues. Deletions cut 7 bases from V and 2 bases from J, with 8 bases between. The CDR3 loop is CASTKQQETQYF. In nucleotides, the CDR3 is TGTGCCAGCACCAAACAGCAAGAGACCCAGTACTTC.

The chain carries TRBV3-1 (or the pseudogene TRBV3-2) and TRBJ1-3, with D unclear. There are 14 residues in the CDR3. The V end lost 0 bases, the J end lost 7 bases, and 10 bases lay between the germline ends. Per the germline V gene, CDR1 is LGHDT and CDR2 is YNNKEL (reference sequence). DNA for the CDR3: TGTGCCAGCAGCCAAGATTATGTATCGAACACCATATATTTT. As protein: CASSQDYVSNTIYF.

The CDR3, as DNA: TGCGCCAGCAGCCAAGGGGTAGGAGGTATAGGGTTGCGATCACCCCTCCACTTT. Amino acid sequence: CASSQGVGGIGLRSPLHF. V is TRBV4-1 and J is TRBJ1-6; the D is unclear. The CDR3 spans 18 residues. V was shortened by 1 base and J by 10 bases, with 23 bases between the two germline ends. Germline-derived CDR1 and CDR2 are MGHRA and YSYEKL.

V gene TRBV29-1 combines with J gene TRBJ1-3; possibly TRBD1 for D (5 bases). Germline V lookup: CDR1 SQVTM, CDR2 ANQGSEA. Trimming cost V 6 bases and J 8 bases, with 11 bases left between them. CDR3 length: 11 amino acids. The CDR3: CSVLGGDTIYF. The DNA for the CDR3 is TGCAGCGTCCTGGGGGGGGACACCATATATTTT. Together with reference TRBV29-1 and TRBJ1-3, the CDR3 gives the full variable domain: SAVISQKPSRDICQRGTSLTIQCQVDSQVTMMFWYRQQPGQSLTLIATANQGSEATYESGFVIDKFPISRPNLTFSTLTVSNMSPEDSSIYLCSVLGGDTIYFGEGSWLTVV.

This clone occurred a few times. The chain is built from TRBV28 and TRBJ1-2, with 8 positions matching TRBD1. CDR1 and CDR2 from the germline V gene are MDHEN and SYDVKM. The CDR3 is 17 amino acids. V lost 4 bases and J lost 4; bases outside the gene matches: 14. This CDR3 reads CASSSGTGSGRTYGYTF. Here the CDR3 DNA reads TGTGCCAGCAGTTCTGGGACAGGTAGTGGCCGGACCTATGGCTACACCTTC.

The chain combines TRBV4-1 with TRBJ2-3; 10 bases map to TRBD2. V lost 4 bases and J lost 3; bases outside the gene matches: 10. This CDR3 is 17 amino acids long. Germline V gene lookup returns CDR1 MGHRA and CDR2 YSYEKL. The CDR3 sequence: CASSREVAGGPTDTQYF. The CDR3 region has the DNA TGCGCCAGCAGCCGAGAAGTAGCGGGGGGCCCGACAGATACGCAGTATTTT.

The rearrangement links TRBV10-1 to TRBJ2-2, with TRBD2 as a possible D gene (6 bases). The CDR3 extends over 13 amino acids. V lost 6 bases, J lost 6 bases, and 11 bases lay in between. The germline gives CDR1 WNHNN, CDR2 SYGVQD (reference sequence). This CDR3 reads CASSELAPGELFF. In DNA, the CDR3 is TGCGCCAGCAGCGAACTAGCTCCCGGGGAGCTGTTTTTT.

The V and J genes are TRBV4-1 and TRBJ1-5; 7 bases match TRBD1. Trimming took 0 bases from V and 6 from J; bases not matched to a gene: 5. This CDR3 has 15 amino acids. Germline CDR1 MGHRA, CDR2 YSYEKL. The CDR3 DNA reads TGCGCCAGCAGCCAAGATGAGGGGGCAGGTCAGCCCCAGCATTTT. It specifies CASSQDEGAGQPQHF.

This chain joins TRBV6-2 or TRBV6-3 and TRBJ1-1; D perhaps matches TRBD1 (5 bases). V gave up 5 bases and J gave up 10 bases, with 20 bases separating them. The CDR3 is 14 residues long. The germline V gene has CDR1 MNHEY and CDR2 SVGEGT. The CDR3 DNA is TGTGCCAGCAGTCAGACCACTATAGACAGAGTAGCTTTCTTT. Translating gives CASSQTTIDRVAFF.

The chain is built from TRBV28 and TRBJ1-2; D ambiguous. The CDR3 contains 13 residues. V dropped 2 bases and J dropped 7 bases, with 11 bases sitting between them. CDR1 is MDHEN and CDR2 is SYDVKM in the germline V gene. The CDR3 sequence: CASSLVASRGYTF. CDR3 bases: TGTGCCAGCAGTTTAGTTGCGTCGCGTGGCTACACCTTC.

The chain couples TRBV5-3 to TRBJ2-1, with TRBD2 as a possible D gene (5 bases). Being an ORF, TRBV5-3 has a function that is uncertain. The CDR3 spans 14 residues. V dropped 0 bases and J dropped 7 bases, with 11 bases sitting between them. Here the CDR3 reads CARSLVLARNEQFF. DNA of the CDR3: TGTGCCAGAAGCTTGGTATTAGCGAGGAATGAGCAGTTCTTC.

This chain joins TRBV7-8 and TRBJ1-4, with 8 nucleotides matching TRBD1. Trimming at V came to 3 bases and at J to 7 bases, leaving 7 bases not matched to a gene. The CDR3 covers 15 residues. Germline lookup yields CDR1 SGHVS and CDR2 FQNEAQ. Written as DNA, the CDR3 is TGTGCCAGCAGCTTCGGGACAGGTGGGGGTGAAAAACTGTTTTTT. It yields the protein CASSFGTGGGEKLFF.

CDR3 DNA: TGCAGCATACGGGACTCTGAAAAACTGTTTTTT. Its translation is CSIRDSEKLFF. The chain recombines TRBV29-1 with TRBJ1-4; TRBD1 might be the D (5 bases). Germline V CDR1 and CDR2: SQVTM, ANQGSEA. This CDR3 contains 11 residues. Trimming took 8 bases from V and 7 from J, leaving 11 bases between them.

This clone was picked up a small number of times. The J gene is TRBJ1-3, the V gene TRBV5-1; D is unclear. The CDR3 is made up of 14 amino acids. Trimming stripped 4 bases from V and 4 bases from J, with 12 bases between. CDR1 is SGHRS, CDR2 YFSETQ, per germline. CDR3 in amino acids: CASSPGLEGNTIYF. DNA for the CDR3: TGCGCCAGCAGCCCTGGACTCGAAGGAAACACCATATATTTT.

J is TRBJ1-2 and V is TRBV15; unclear D gene. CDR3 length: 14 residues. Per germline, CDR1 LNHNV and CDR2 YYDKDF (reference sequence). The V end lost 0 bases, the J end lost 6 bases, and 11 bases lay between the germline ends. In DNA form, the CDR3 reads TGTGCCACCAGCAGAGATCTGGCCGGGGATGGCTACACCTTC. Protein sequence: CATSRDLAGDGYTF. The full variable domain, its missing parts supplied by reference TRBV15 and TRBJ1-2, is DAMVIQNPRYQVTQFGKPVTLSCSQTLNHNVMYWYQQKSSQAPKLLFHYYDKDFNNEADTPDNFQSRRPNTSFCFLDIRSPGLGDTAMYLCATSRDLAGDGYTFGSGTRLTVV.

This clone was observed a handful of times. The chain carries TRBV9 and TRBJ1-1, with D possibly TRBD1 on 6 matching bases. The CDR3 extends over 14 amino acids. Trimming left V 4 bases short and J 8 bases short, with 18 bases between. The germline V gene has CDR1 SGDLS and CDR2 YYNGEE. The CDR3 DNA is TGTGCCAGCAGCACCTTAGCCACCGGGACAGAAGCTTTCTTT. Amino acids: CASSTLATGTEAFF. Combining the CDR3 with reference TRBV9 and TRBJ1-1 gives the whole variable domain DSGVTQTPKHLITATGQRVTLRCSPRSGDLSVYWYQQSLDQGLQFLIQYYNGEERAKGNILERFSAQQFPDLHSELNLSSLELGDSALYFCASSTLATGTEAFFGQGTRLTVV.

The V and J genes are TRBV6-5 and TRBJ2-2, with 8 bases fitting TRBD2. CDR3 length: 14 residues. V lost 8 bases and J lost 4; bases outside the gene matches: 6. Germline CDR1 is MNHEY and CDR2 is SVGAGI. Here the CDR3 reads CASGLAISTGELFF. CDR3 sequence (DNA): TGTGCCAGCGGACTAGCTATTTCCACCGGGGAGCTGTTTTTT.

The rearrangement links TRBV6-2 or TRBV6-3 to TRBJ1-2; no definite D call. The length of the CDR3 is 13 residues. The ends were cut back, 2 bases at V and 7 bases at J, with 11 bases in the middle. Germline lookup yields CDR1 MNHEY and CDR2 SVGEGT. The CDR3 spells CASSYKEFTGYTF. In nucleotides, the CDR3 is TGTGCCAGCAGTTACAAGGAGTTCACTGGCTACACCTTC.

This clone was seen once. The gene calls are TRBV6-2 or TRBV6-3 and TRBJ1-5, with 11 positions matching TRBD1. This CDR3 is 15 amino acids long. Germline V lookup: CDR1 MNHEY, CDR2 SVGEGT. V lost 4 bases to trimming and J lost 7 bases; unmatched junction nucleotides: 6. The DNA for the CDR3 is TGTGCCAGCAGTTCAGCCGGACAGGGGGCCCAGCCCCAGCATTTT. Translated: CASSSAGQGAQPQHF.

The chain has TRBV5-5 and TRBJ1-2; 7 positions agree with TRBD1. Germline lookup yields CDR1 SGHKS and CDR2 YYEKEE (reference sequence). Unmatched junction bases numbered 9, after V lost 5 bases and J lost 8 bases. The CDR3 length is 13 residues. CDR3 protein: CASRMTGIEGYTF. Written as DNA, the CDR3 is TGTGCCAGCAGGATGACAGGGATAGAAGGCTACACCTTC.

The genes are TRBV5-1 and TRBJ1-2, with D possibly being TRBD1 (5 bases). Germline-derived CDR1 and CDR2 are SGHRS and YFSETQ. This CDR3 contains 15 residues. V was pared by 0 bases and J by 7 bases, with 16 bases between. The CDR3 nucleotides read TGCGCCAGCAGCTTGGTTTTGGGGGACTCCACTGGCTACACCTTC. It is translated as CASSLVLGDSTGYTF.

This clone has only a few counts. The J gene is TRBJ2-5, the V gene TRBV29-1; 13 bases agree with TRBD2. Germline lookup yields CDR1 SQVTM and CDR2 ANQGSEA. There are 16 residues in the CDR3. V was clipped by 6 bases and J by 2 bases; unmatched bases: 9. The CDR3 nucleotides are TGCAGCGTCGTACCTTGGGGACTAGCGGGGCAAGAGACCCAGTACTTC. Protein: CSVVPWGLAGQETQYF.